Listed below are T cell receptor beta chains from one sample, sequenced in a study of blood T cell repertoires in COVID-19. Only in-frame clones appear in the TCRdb table, and some are missing; sequencing was by immunoSEQ multiplex PCR. The sample shows more than 110,000 clones, about three quarters of them seen only once. The sample was peripheral blood. These receptors all stem from a woman aged 45-59 years with active or convalescent COVID-19. The CDR3 runs from the conserved cysteine through the conserved F or W. The order of the fields is D gene, clone size, J gene, V gene, CDR3 DNA, CDR3 protein. The D gene is left open where the match is weak. The listing skips clone size in some rows; elsewhere it reads once, few, many or a size class.

.,few,TRBJ1-1,TRBV12-3/TRBV12-4,TGTGCCAGCAGTCTCTCGCGGGGAACTGAAGCTTTCTTT,CASSLSRGTEAFF
TRBD1,.,TRBJ2-7,TRBV19,TGTGCCAGTAGCGACGGACAGGGGAAATACGAGCAGTACTTC,CASSDGQGKYEQYF
TRBD2,.,TRBJ2-7,TRBV6-6,TGTGCCATAGGACTAGCGGGGGTAGCGTTCCACGAGCAGTACTTC,CAIGLAGVAFHEQYF
TRBD2,.,TRBJ2-3,TRBV27,TGTGCCAGCAGTTTATGGGCGGGAGAAGGCCCAGATACGCAGTATTTT,CASSLWAGEGPDTQYF
.,few,TRBJ1-5,TRBV5-1,TGCGCCAGCAGCCCGGCCGGACTCGGCAATCAGCCCCAGCATTTT,CASSPAGLGNQPQHF
TRBD1,.,TRBJ2-7,TRBV2,TGTGCCAGCAGGCCGGGGACAGGGTCCTACGAGCAGTACTTC,CASRPGTGSYEQYF
.,.,TRBJ1-2,TRBV6-5,TGTGCCAGCAGTTACTCGGGCCGGTACTATGGCTACACCTTC,CASSYSGRYYGYTF
.,few,TRBJ1-5,TRBV19,TGTGCCAGTAGTATGCACAGTACTGTGGGTAGCAATCAGCCCCAGCATTTT,CASSMHSTVGSNQPQHF
.,.,TRBJ2-5,TRBV12-3/TRBV12-4,TGTGCCAGCAGTTTTCTCAGAGAGACCCAGTACTTC,CASSFLRETQYF
.,once,TRBJ2-3,TRBV7-3,TGTGCCAGCAGCCAAACTAGGGGGACAGATACGCAGTATTTT,CASSQTRGTDTQYF
TRBD2,once,TRBJ2-7,TRBV9,TGTGCCAGCAGTCCTATGGGCGCGGGGGTGTCCTACGAGCAGTACTTC,CASSPMGAGVSYEQYF
.,.,TRBJ1-5,TRBV5-5,TGTGCCAGCAGCTTGAAGGGGACACATGATCAGCCCCAGCATTTT,CASSLKGTHDQPQHF
.,.,TRBJ2-7,TRBV2,TGTGCCAGCAGTAACAGGGGGGGACAGTACGAGCAGTACTTC,CASSNRGGQYEQYF
.,.,TRBJ2-3,TRBV6-1,TGTGCCAGCAGTGAAGGAGGTAGGGGCCGTGGGACAGATACGCAGTATTTT,CASSEGGRGRGTDTQYF
.,.,TRBJ2-7,TRBV6-5,TGTGCCAGCAGTTACTTAGGGGGGGGAAACTACGAGCAGTACTTC,CASSYLGGGNYEQYF
.,few,TRBJ1-2,TRBV24-1,TGTGCCACCTCGGGAGGGTATGGCTACACCTTC,CATSGGYGYTF
TRBD2,.,TRBJ2-3,TRBV7-9,TGTGCCAGCAGCTTTCCAATAGATAGGACTAGCGGGTTGACGCAGTATTTT,CASSFPIDRTSGLTQYF
TRBD2,.,TRBJ2-1,TRBV7-2,TGTGCCAGCAGCCAATCCGGGACTAGCGGGGGGGAGCAGTTCTTC,CASSQSGTSGGEQFF
TRBD1,.,TRBJ2-2,TRBV30,TGTGCCTGGAGTGTCCGAGACAGGGAAGCCGGGGAGCTGTTTTTT,CAWSVRDREAGELFF
TRBD2,.,TRBJ2-7,TRBV29-1,TGCAGCGCCCGAGCGGGGTGGGCCTCCTACGAGCAGTACTTC,CSARAGWASYEQYF
TRBD2,.,TRBJ2-7,TRBV30,TGTGCCTGGACGCGGGAGGGCCGCGAGCAGTACTTC,CAWTREGREQYF
.,.,TRBJ2-7,TRBV7-2,TGTGCCAGCAGCCGGGGCGGACAGAGCTCCTACGAGCAGTACTTC,CASSRGGQSSYEQYF